One sample yielded the 32 T cell receptor beta chains listed below, sequenced in a study of T cell changes during pregnancy in multiple sclerosis (dated by TCRdb to the late 2010s). Library construction relied on the immunoSEQ multiplex PCR assay. TCRdb obtained this table from immuneACCESS and retained in-frame rearrangements with V and J assigned. These tables miss some clones; where compared with another copy, unresolved V genes account for less than half of the shortfall, and the remainder is unexplained. The sample includes tens of thousands of clones, with around 90% observed a single time. Roughly 1.9% of the sample is held by the ten biggest clonotypes. Source: peripheral blood, taken in the first trimester of pregnancy. These receptors came from a female donor in good health, enrolled as a control in a pregnancy study.

J is TRBJ2-6 and V is TRBV7-2, with TRBD1 identical over 11 bases. The CDR3 totals 17 residues. The V gene's germline CDR1 is SGHTA and CDR2 FQGNSA. V lost 5 bases to trimming and J lost 2 bases; unmatched junction nucleotides: 5. The CDR3 region has the DNA TGTGCCAGCAGCGCCCCGGGACAGGGGGCTGGGGCCAACGTCCTGACTTTC. Its protein is CASSAPGQGAGANVLTF.

The chain carries TRBV7-9 and TRBJ2-1, with 10 nucleotides matching TRBD1. The germline V gene encodes CDR1 SEHNR and CDR2 FQNEAQ (reference sequence). The J segment lost 5 bases and the V segment lost 4 bases, leaving 8 bases of the junction unmatched. The CDR3 is made up of 16 amino acids. CDR3 nucleotides: TGTGCCAGCAGCTCCCCGACAGGGGGCTACGACAATGAGCAGTTCTTC. This gives the protein CASSSPTGGYDNEQFF.

The genes are TRBV20-1 and TRBJ1-4; no clear D gene. The CDR3 covers 10 residues. Germline lookup yields CDR1 DFQATT and CDR2 SNEGSKA (reference sequence). With 5 bases removed from V and 5 bases from J, the gap between germline ends came to 3 bases. The CDR3 sequence is CSASNEKLFF. CDR3 coding DNA: TGCAGTGCTTCGAATGAAAAACTGTTTTTT.

This sequence joins TRBV6-1 and TRBJ1-1; TRBD1 matches 9 bases. Trimming removed 3 bases from V and 4 bases from J; junction bases left unmatched: 6. The germline gives CDR1 MNHNS, CDR2 SASEGT. The CDR3 contains 15 residues. This CDR3 reads CASSEGTGRITEAFF. The CDR3 nucleotides read TGTGCCAGCAGTGAGGGGACAGGGAGGATCACTGAAGCTTTCTTT.

This chain connects TRBV18 to TRBJ2-2, with a tentative D call TRBD1 (5 bases). Germline V CDR1 and CDR2: KGHSH, LQKENI. This CDR3 spans 15 amino acids. The V and J ends lost 5 bases and 0 bases respectively, with 10 bases between them. The CDR3 loop reads CASSIDRTNTGELFF. CDR3 nucleotide sequence: TGTGCCAGCTCAATCGACAGAACGAACACCGGGGAGCTGTTTTTT.

Written as DNA, the CDR3 is TGTGCCAGTACACCTACAGGGATGGCGACTGAAGCTTTCTTT. It translates to CASTPTGMATEAFF. The V call is TRBV11-2, the J call TRBJ1-1, with D possibly being TRBD1 (6 bases). CDR3 length equals 14 residues. Germline V gives CDR1 SGHAT, CDR2 FQNNGV. Trimming pared 9 bases from V and 5 bases from J, leaving 19 bases between.

This sequence joins TRBV13 and TRBJ2-2; 7 nucleotides line up with TRBD2. Per germline, CDR1 PRHDT and CDR2 FYEKMQ (reference sequence). V lost 3 bases and J lost 4; bases outside the gene matches: 5. The CDR3 loop spans 15 amino acids. The CDR3 spells CASSFGRGTTGELFF. The CDR3 DNA sequence: TGTGCCAGCAGCTTCGGGCGGGGGACCACCGGGGAGCTGTTTTTT.

The chain employs TRBV5-1 and TRBJ2-1, with D possibly TRBD2 on 6 matching bases. In germline, CDR1 is SGHRS, CDR2 YFSETQ. The CDR3 is made up of 14 amino acids. Trimming left V 0 bases short and J 8 bases short, with 12 bases between. CDR3 in amino acids: CASSLAGGMDEQFF. The DNA for the CDR3 is TGCGCCAGCAGCTTGGCCGGGGGTATGGATGAGCAGTTCTTC.

The sample holds one count of this clone. This chain joins TRBV7-8 and TRBJ2-1, with a possible D match to TRBD1 (5 bases). Trimming removed 0 bases at V and 4 bases at J, with 13 bases between. Germline V gene data show CDR1 as SGHVS and CDR2 as FQNEAQ. The CDR3 has 16 residues. DNA for the CDR3: TGTGCCAGCAGCTTAGCCCAGGGAAGGCTATACAATGAGCAGTTCTTC. Its protein product is CASSLAQGRLYNEQFF.

The chain couples TRBV29-1 to TRBJ2-3, with TRBD1 matching over 7 bases. Germline-derived CDR1 and CDR2 are SQVTM and ANQGSEA. The CDR3 spans 15 residues. J gave up 0 bases and V 3 bases, and 6 bases lay outside the gene matches. DNA of the CDR3: TGCAGCGTTGATGACTGGACAGGAAGCACAGATACGCAGTATTTT. This sequence encodes CSVDDWTGSTDTQYF.

The DNA for the CDR3 is TGCGCCAGCAGTCTGGCGGGGACCCCTAATGAAAAACTGTTTTTT. Its protein is CASSLAGTPNEKLFF. The chain has TRBV5-1 and TRBJ1-4; the D gene is possibly TRBD1 (5 bases). The CDR3 is made up of 15 amino acids. Trimming removed 5 bases at V and 3 bases at J, with 14 bases between. Germline CDR1 SGHRS, CDR2 YFSETQ.

This clone has a handful of counts. The J gene is TRBJ1-1, the V gene TRBV9; D is perhaps TRBD1 (5 bases). The V and J ends lost 3 bases and 0 bases respectively, with 6 bases between them. Per germline, CDR1 SGDLS and CDR2 YYNGEE. The CDR3 is 13 amino acids. The CDR3 protein is CASSEGVNTEAFF. CDR3 in DNA: TGTGCCAGCAGCGAAGGGGTGAACACTGAAGCTTTCTTT.

The rearrangement uses TRBV29-1 and TRBJ2-5, with 16 bases identical to TRBD2. Germline loops: CDR1 SQVTM, CDR2 ANQGSEA. This CDR3 has 18 amino acids. J gave up 6 bases and V 5 bases, and 15 bases lay outside the gene matches. The CDR3 nucleotides read TGCAGCGTTAATGCCCCGGGACTAGCGGGGGGGCCTGGGAAGACCCAGTACTTC. This gives the protein CSVNAPGLAGGPGKTQYF.

V gene TRBV11-1 combines with J gene TRBJ1-2; TRBD1 is a possible D gene (6 bases). Trimming took off 5 bases at V and 7 bases at J, with 14 bases between the two ends. CDR1 and CDR2 from the germline V gene are SGHAT and FQDESV (reference sequence). CDR3 size: 13 residues. The CDR3 region has the DNA TGTGCCAGCAGCCTACGGGACAATCGTGGCTACACCTTC. Its protein product is CASSLRDNRGYTF.

A single count supports this clone. The chain employs TRBV2 and TRBJ2-6, with D possibly being TRBD1 (5 bases). In germline, CDR1 is SNHLY, CDR2 FYNNEI. V lost 2 bases and J 8 bases, leaving 10 bases between the germline ends. This CDR3 is built from 14 residues. The CDR3 region is CASSESAGTNVLTF. DNA for the CDR3: TGTGCCAGCAGTGAATCGGCAGGGACCAACGTCCTGACTTTC.

The count of this clone is one. The DNA of the CDR3 is TGTGCCAGCAGTGCCCGGACTAGCGGGGGGTGGAATACGCAGTATTTT. It translates to CASSARTSGGWNTQYF. This chain links TRBV25-1 with TRBJ2-3, with TRBD2 matching 14 bases. The length of the CDR3 is 16 residues. Germline V gives CDR1 MGHDK, CDR2 SYGVNS. With V trimmed by 4 bases and J by 7 bases, 7 bases remained unmatched.

The chain uses TRBV4-1 and TRBJ1-3; 11 bases map to TRBD1. V lost 1 base and J lost 8; bases outside the gene matches: 7. Germline V gives CDR1 MGHRA, CDR2 YSYEKL. The CDR3 loop spans 16 amino acids. Here the CDR3 reads CASSQAGTGGIDTIYF. CDR3 DNA: TGCGCCAGCAGCCAAGCGGGGACAGGGGGGATAGACACCATATATTTT.

The J gene is TRBJ2-3, the V gene TRBV5-1; TRBD1 aligns across 10 bases. The junction had 5 bases not matched to a gene; V was cut back by 4 bases and J by 6 bases. The CDR3 is made up of 14 amino acids. Looked up from germline, CDR1 is SGHRS and CDR2 is YFSETQ. The chain's CDR3 is CASSAGQGGDTQYF. The DNA of the CDR3 is TGCGCCAGCAGCGCAGGACAGGGGGGGGATACGCAGTATTTT. The entire variable domain, with the rest obtained from reference TRBV5-1 and TRBJ2-3, is as follows: KAGVTQTPRYLIKTRGQQVTLSCSPISGHRSVSWYQQTPGQGLQFLFEYFSETQRNKGNFPGRFSGRQFSNSRSEMNVSTLELGDSALYLCASSAGQGGDTQYFGPGTRLTVL.

V usage is TRBV5-6 and J usage is TRBJ1-4; 10 bases align to TRBD1. V shed 0 bases and J 3 bases; nucleotides not matched to a gene: 2. This CDR3 comprises 16 residues. From germline, CDR1 is SGHDT and CDR2 YYEEEE. CDR3 coding DNA: TGTGCCAGCAGCTTGGCTGGACAGGGGGCTAATGAAAAACTGTTTTTT. It is translated as CASSLAGQGANEKLFF.

This chain uses TRBV6-5 with TRBJ2-2, with D hard to call. Germline loops: CDR1 MNHEY, CDR2 SVGAGI. CDR3 size: 12 residues. Trimming removed 2 bases at V and 8 bases at J, with 6 bases between. The CDR3 DNA sequence: TGTGCCAGCAGTTACAGAGGTGGGGAGCTGTTTTTT. Translation: CASSYRGGELFF.

In this sample, this clone turned up once. The rearrangement links TRBV18 to TRBJ1-5; a weak D match, TRBD1 (5 bases). This CDR3 is 15 amino acids long. CDR1 and CDR2 (germline): KGHSH, LQKENI. V dropped 3 bases and J dropped 3 bases, with 12 bases sitting between them. The CDR3 DNA is TGTGCCAGCTCACCCCAGGGTCAGGCCAATCAGCCCCAGCATTTT. This sequence encodes CASSPQGQANQPQHF.

The CDR3: CASSLGGGLYNEQFF. CDR3 sequence (DNA): TGTGCCAGCAGCTTGGGCGGGGGGCTTTACAATGAGCAGTTCTTC. The V and J genes are TRBV7-9 and TRBJ2-1; 8 nucleotides agree with TRBD2. The CDR3 contains 15 residues. V shed 3 bases, J shed 4 bases, and the junction held 5 bases outside the gene matches. Germline CDR1 SEHNR, CDR2 FQNEAQ (reference sequence).

The chain employs TRBV7-2 and TRBJ1-2; 7 positions agree with TRBD1. The CDR3 is 16 residues long. With 1 base clipped from V and 0 bases from J, the junction kept 5 bases outside the gene matches. Germline-derived CDR1 and CDR2 are SGHTA and FQGNSA. The CDR3 loop reads CASSLGDSLPNYGYTF. The CDR3 coding sequence is TGTGCCAGCAGCTTAGGGGACAGCCTCCCTAACTATGGCTACACCTTC.

This chain links TRBV6-5 with TRBJ1-2; 7 positions match TRBD1. There are 14 residues in the CDR3. Per germline, CDR1 MNHEY and CDR2 SVGAGI. The junction had 8 bases not matched to a gene; V was cut back by 6 bases and J by 4 bases. The CDR3 nucleotides read TGTGCCAGCAGGGTACCCGGGACAGCCTATGGCTACACCTTC. This gives the protein CASRVPGTAYGYTF.

The rearrangement links TRBV7-3 to TRBJ1-2; D is undetermined. V lost 5 bases and J 6 bases, leaving 19 bases between the germline ends. The length of the CDR3 is 15 residues. Germline-derived CDR1 and CDR2 are SGHTA and FQGTGA. CDR3 sequence reads: CASSPLGRGSDGYTF. CDR3 nucleotides: TGTGCCAGCAGCCCCCTCGGGCGGGGTTCGGATGGCTACACCTTC. The variable domain in full, with the rest retrieved from reference TRBV7-3 and TRBJ1-2, is GAGVSQTPSNKVTEKGKYVELRCDPISGHTALYWYRQSLGQGPEFLIYFQGTGAADDSGLPNDRFFAVRPEGSVSTLKIQRTERGDSAVYLCASSPLGRGSDGYTFGSGTRLTVV.

The V and J genes are TRBV11-3 and TRBJ1-3; the D gene is possibly TRBD1 (5 bases). Germline V gives CDR1 SGHNT, CDR2 YENEEA. Trimming took off 6 bases at V and 5 bases at J, with 11 bases between the two ends. CDR3 length: 13 residues. The DNA for the CDR3 is TGTGCCAGCAGGAGCAGGGTACGAAACACCATATATTTT. It translates to CASRSRVRNTIYF. The variable domain in full, with the rest retrieved from reference TRBV11-3 and TRBJ1-3, is EAGVVQSPRYKIIEKKQPVAFWCNPISGHNTLYWYLQNLGQGPELLIRYENEEAVDDSQLPKDRFSAERLKGVDSTLKIQPAELGDSAVYLCASRSRVRNTIYFGEGSWLTVV.

This rearrangement joins TRBV27 to TRBJ1-2; D remains unclear. The V end was cut by 4 bases, the J end by 1 base, with 10 bases between. Germline V gives CDR1 MNHEY, CDR2 SMNVEV (reference sequence). The CDR3 has 14 residues. The CDR3 DNA sequence: TGTGCCAGCAGTTCGACAAACATTAACTATGGCTACACCTTC. As protein: CASSSTNINYGYTF.

The CDR3 DNA reads as TGTGCCAGCAGCGAAAGGACAGGATTTAATTCACCCCTCCACTTT. Protein: CASSERTGFNSPLHF. The chain employs TRBV7-2 and TRBJ1-6; 7 bases are a match to TRBD1. V dropped 5 bases and J dropped 6; count of bases not matched to a gene: 7. Germline lookup yields CDR1 SGHTA and CDR2 FQGNSA. The CDR3 loop spans 15 amino acids.

The chain combines TRBV18 with TRBJ2-3; the match to TRBD2 covers 10 bases. This CDR3 is built from 14 residues. Germline V gene sequence: CDR1 KGHSH, CDR2 LQKENI. The junction had 5 bases not matched to a gene; V was cut back by 5 bases and J by 6 bases. The CDR3 DNA follows: TGTGCCAGCTCAGGGACTAGCGCCCAGGATACGCAGTATTTT. Its translation is CASSGTSAQDTQYF.

V is TRBV6-1 and J is TRBJ1-2; 9 positions match TRBD1. The CDR3 consists of 15 residues. CDR1 MNHNS and CDR2 SASEGT come from the germline V gene. V shed 5 bases and J 8 bases; nucleotides not matched to a gene: 12. The CDR3 nucleotides read TGTGCCAGCAGTCTAGGGACAGGGTATGGATCGGGCTACACCTTC. Protein: CASSLGTGYGSGYTF.

V and J are TRBV19 and TRBJ2-2; 8 bases are a match to TRBD1. V was clipped by 7 bases and J by 6 bases; unmatched bases: 10. Germline V gene lookup returns CDR1 LNHDA and CDR2 SQIVND (reference sequence). CDR3 length: 15 residues. CDR3 in DNA: TGTGCCAGTACCCCGGGGGACAGGCCGCCCGGGGAGCTGTTTTTT. It specifies CASTPGDRPPGELFF.

The chain carries TRBV4-1 and TRBJ1-5, with 8 nucleotides matching TRBD1. The J segment lost 0 bases and the V segment lost 0 bases, leaving 7 bases of the junction unmatched. Germline CDR1 reads MGHRA; CDR2 reads YSYEKL. The CDR3 runs to 18 residues. The CDR3 is CASSQDRGTGHSNQPQHF. The CDR3 bases are TGCGCCAGCAGCCAAGATCGGGGGACAGGACATAGCAATCAGCCCCAGCATTTT.